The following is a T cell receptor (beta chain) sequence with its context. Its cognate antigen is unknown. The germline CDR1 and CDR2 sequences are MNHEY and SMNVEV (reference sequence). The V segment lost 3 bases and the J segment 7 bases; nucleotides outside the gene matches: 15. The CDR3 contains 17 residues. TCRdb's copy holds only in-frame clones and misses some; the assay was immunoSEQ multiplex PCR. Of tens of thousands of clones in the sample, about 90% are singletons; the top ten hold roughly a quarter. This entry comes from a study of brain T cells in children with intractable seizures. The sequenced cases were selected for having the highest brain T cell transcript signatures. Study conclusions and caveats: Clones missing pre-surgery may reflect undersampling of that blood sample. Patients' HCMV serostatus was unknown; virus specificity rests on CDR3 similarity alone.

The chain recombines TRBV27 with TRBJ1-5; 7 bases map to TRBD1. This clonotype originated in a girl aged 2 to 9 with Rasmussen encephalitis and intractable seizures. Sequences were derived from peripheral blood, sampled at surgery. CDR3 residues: CASSLAAPGQSMQPQHF. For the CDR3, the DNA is TGTGCCAGCAGTTTGGCAGCACCGGGACAGTCGATGCAGCCCCAGCATTTT.